This T cell receptor (delta chain) was sequenced in a study of gamma-delta chains in newborns, infants, children. Study information: Microbial exposure reportedly drives polyclonal innate γδ T cell expansion after birth.

TCRdb re-analyzed the reads via CATT. This table has fewer than 13,000 delta-chain clones, 9% to 10% appearing once. Remarks on this clone: One end of the junction varies from germline; a read error may be responsible.

The CDR3 covers 17 residues. Germline V lookup: CDR1 TSWWSYY, CDR2 QGS. The sequenced sample was blood. The rearrangement joins TRDV1 to TRDJ1; D possibly corresponds to TRDD3 (6 bases). This TCR was sampled from a child who was a newborn, infant or young child, either healthy, febrile or measles-vaccinated (not recorded which). CDR3 loop: CAPGELQGPTYTDKLIF. CDR3 nucleotides: TGTGCTCCTGGGGAACTTCAAGGACCCACCTACACCGATAAACTCATCTTT.